This T cell receptor beta chain was sequenced during a study of technical replicates of blood from several donors. Generated by immunoSEQ multiplex PCR, the TCRdb table keeps only in-frame clones and is missing some. The sample lists some 85,000 clones; 85% to 95% were seen once. This clone showed up just once. This CDR3 comprises 14 residues. Germline V gene lookup returns CDR1 SEHNR and CDR2 FQNEAQ (reference sequence). The trim removed 3 bases at V and 6 bases at J, leaving 2 bases unmatched. Sequenced material: T cells isolated from PBMCs. J is TRBJ1-4 and V is TRBV7-9; TRBD1 matches at 9 bases. This TCR was sampled from a human donor in good health. Here the CDR3 DNA reads TGTGCCAGCAGCTTTCGGGACAGGGATGAAAAACTGTTTTTT. Residues: CASSFRDRDEKLFF.